These 8 T cell receptor beta chains share one sample of origin, sequenced in a study of T-cell reconstitution after alpha-beta-depleted transplantation in children. The TCRbeta library was prepared with unique molecular identifiers. TCRdb reprocessed the PCR reads with MiXCR, giving one entry per CDR3 protein. The sample consists of 700,000 to 950,000 distinct CDR3 sequences, under 20% of them appearing once. The sequencing used PBMCs, mostly from graft donor cells, collected 360 days after TCRalphabeta/CD19-depleted stem cell transplant. The source of these receptors is a male patient younger than 18 who had a stem cell transplant for acute lymphoblastic leukemia, so the T cells may come from the graft donor.

The chain carries TRBV20-1 and TRBJ2-1, with 9 bases lining up with TRBD2. V gave up 0 bases and J gave up 0 bases; unmatched junction bases: 3. CDR3 length equals 16 residues. CDR1 is DFQATT and CDR2 is SNEGSKA in the germline V gene (reference sequence). The CDR3 DNA is TGCAGTGCTAGAGAAAGACTAGCGGTCTCCTACAATGAGCAGTTCTTC. Translating gives CSARERLAVSYNEQFF.

In this sample, this clonotype turned up a few times. The chain uses TRBV5-1 and TRBJ2-7; TRBD1 agrees at 7 bases. This CDR3 spans 17 amino acids. Germline loops: CDR1 SGHRS, CDR2 YFSETQ. Trimming took 2 bases from V and 7 from J; bases not matched to a gene: 18. The CDR3 sequence: CASSFDGNRGAGREQYF. Here the CDR3 DNA reads TGCGCCAGCAGCTTCGATGGAAACAGGGGCGCCGGTCGGGAGCAGTACTTC.

This clonotype was found a few times. This sequence joins TRBV20-1 and TRBJ2-7; D not certain. Germline V gene lookup returns CDR1 DFQATT and CDR2 SNEGSKA (reference sequence). The V end lost 5 bases, the J end lost 6 bases, and 17 bases lay between the germline ends. This CDR3 contains 13 residues. This chain's CDR3 is CSAVKGIGPEQYF. CDR3 bases: TGCAGTGCTGTTAAGGGAATTGGACCCGAGCAGTACTTC.

The chain is built from TRBV7-6 and TRBJ2-2, with D perhaps being TRBD1 or TRBD2 (7 bases each). The CDR3 totals 16 residues. The germline V gene encodes CDR1 SGHVS and CDR2 FNYEAQ. V lost 5 bases and J 3 bases, leaving 16 bases between the germline ends. CDR3 protein: CASSPRGRADTGELFF. DNA of the CDR3: TGTGCCAGCAGCCCCAGGGGGAGGGCGGACACCGGGGAGCTGTTTTTT. Looking up the rest from reference TRBV7-6 and TRBJ2-2 gives the full variable domain: GAGVSQSPRYKVTKRGQDVALRCDPISGHVSLYWYRQALGQGPEFLTYFNYEAQQDKSGLPNDRFSAERPEGSISTLTIQRTEQRDSAMYRCASSPRGRADTGELFFGEGSRLTVL.

V usage is TRBV7-6 and J usage is TRBJ1-4, with D possibly being TRBD1 (6 bases). The germline V and J ends were trimmed by 2 bases and 6 bases, with 16 bases remaining between them. The CDR3 extends over 16 amino acids. Germline loops: CDR1 SGHVS, CDR2 FNYEAQ. This chain's CDR3 is CASSLSSAGDHEKLFF. In DNA, the CDR3 is TGTGCCAGCAGCTTATCTTCGGCAGGGGACCATGAAAAACTGTTTTTT.

This rearrangement joins TRBV10-3 to TRBJ2-7, with D possibly TRBD1 on 5 matching bases. V was trimmed by 6 bases and J by 6 bases, leaving 12 bases between them. Germline CDR1 is ENHRY and CDR2 is SYGVKD. This CDR3 contains 12 residues. CDR3 sequence: CAIRGTGTEQYF. The CDR3 region has the DNA TGTGCCATCAGAGGAACAGGCACCGAGCAGTACTTC.

The chain has TRBV13 and TRBJ2-7; TRBD2 matches at 8 bases. V shed 3 bases and J 2 bases; nucleotides not matched to a gene: 9. Germline V gene data show CDR1 as PRHDT and CDR2 as FYEKMQ (reference sequence). The CDR3 extends over 16 amino acids. The chain's CDR3 is CASSFGASGPTYEQYF. The DNA of the CDR3 is TGTGCCAGCAGCTTTGGCGCTAGCGGGCCAACCTACGAGCAGTACTTC.

This clonotype was seen only a few times. The chain couples TRBV29-1 to TRBJ2-7; D gene unclear. CDR3 length equals 13 residues. Deletions cut 3 bases from V and 1 base from J, with 10 bases between. Germline assignment: CDR1 SQVTM and CDR2 ANQGSEA. CDR3 DNA sequence: TGCAGCGTTGACGGGCAGGCATCCTACGAGCAGTACTTC. This translates into CSVDGQASYEQYF.